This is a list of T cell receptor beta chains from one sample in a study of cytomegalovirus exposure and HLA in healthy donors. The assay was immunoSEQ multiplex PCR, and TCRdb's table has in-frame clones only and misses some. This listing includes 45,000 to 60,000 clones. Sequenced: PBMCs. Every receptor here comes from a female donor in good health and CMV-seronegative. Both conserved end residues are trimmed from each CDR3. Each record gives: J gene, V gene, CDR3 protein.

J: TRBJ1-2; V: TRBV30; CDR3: AVQADGYT
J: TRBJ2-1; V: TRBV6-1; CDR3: ASSDWGGNEQF
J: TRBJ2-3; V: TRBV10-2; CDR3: ASSGQGGNTQY
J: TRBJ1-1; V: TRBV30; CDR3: AWSDLGREDTEAF
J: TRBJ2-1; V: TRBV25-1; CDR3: ASSDRTGFGDEQF
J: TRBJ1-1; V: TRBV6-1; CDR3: ASTRKNMNTEAF
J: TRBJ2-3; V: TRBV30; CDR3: AWSTSGSRDTQY
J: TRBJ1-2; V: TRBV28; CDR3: ASRSTGATTNYGYT
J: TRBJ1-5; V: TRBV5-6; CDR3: ASSPRSYSNQPQH
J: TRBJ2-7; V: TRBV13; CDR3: ASSPIRGGLYEQY
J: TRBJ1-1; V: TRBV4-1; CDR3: ASSQVHSVAEAF
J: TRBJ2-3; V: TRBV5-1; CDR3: ASSSLAGVSDTQY
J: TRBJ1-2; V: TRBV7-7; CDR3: ASSLPRTGVTNYGYT
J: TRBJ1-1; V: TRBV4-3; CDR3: ASSHLGQVGGGEAF
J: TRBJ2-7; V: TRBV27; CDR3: ASSKTRRGHEQY
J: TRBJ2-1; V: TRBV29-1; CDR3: SVVRGGYNEQF
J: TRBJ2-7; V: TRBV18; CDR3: ASSPAGTGGNYEQY
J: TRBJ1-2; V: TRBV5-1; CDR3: ASSLGQALRYGYT
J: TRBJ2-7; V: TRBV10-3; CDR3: AISESGGNSYEQY
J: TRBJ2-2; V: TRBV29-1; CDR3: SGRGTSGITGELF
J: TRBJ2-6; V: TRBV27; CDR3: ASSYAGGPVGANVLT
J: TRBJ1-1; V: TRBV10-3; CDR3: AITRFGPKDSPAEAF
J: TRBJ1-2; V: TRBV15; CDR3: ATSREQGSGYT
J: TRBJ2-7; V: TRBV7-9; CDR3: ASSLDNIYEQY
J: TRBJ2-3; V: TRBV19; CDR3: ASRGGISTDTQY
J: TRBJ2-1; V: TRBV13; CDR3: ACRVSGRANEQF
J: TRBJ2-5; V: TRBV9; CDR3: ASSPWTGQETQY
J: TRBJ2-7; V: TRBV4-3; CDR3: ASSQDLRFSYEQY
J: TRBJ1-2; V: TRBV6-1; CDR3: ASSESSSLGYT
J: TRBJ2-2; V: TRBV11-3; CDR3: ASSPAGTGLTGELF
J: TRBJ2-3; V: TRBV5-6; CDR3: ASSLSYLADTQY
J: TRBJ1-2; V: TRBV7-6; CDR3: ASSPMTGGGGYT
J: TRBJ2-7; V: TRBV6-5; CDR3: ASSPERGPYEQY
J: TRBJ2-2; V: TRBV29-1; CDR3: ASTGGGTGELF
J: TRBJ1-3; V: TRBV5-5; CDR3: ASSLGRQLSGNTIY
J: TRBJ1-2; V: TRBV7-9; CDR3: ASSRGQGDYGYT
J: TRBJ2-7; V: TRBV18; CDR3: ASSRESSYEQY
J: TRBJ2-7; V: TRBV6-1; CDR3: ASTAGPGEQY
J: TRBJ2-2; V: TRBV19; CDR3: ASSIVSTGYGELF
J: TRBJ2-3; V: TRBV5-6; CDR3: ASSLKGPTDTQY
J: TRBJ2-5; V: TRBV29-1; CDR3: SVVLARRETQY
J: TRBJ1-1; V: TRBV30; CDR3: AWSVFPQGTEAF
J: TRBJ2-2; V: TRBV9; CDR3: ASSVVRTGSTGELF